These T cell receptor beta chains were read from a single sample in a study of blood T cells in healthy people across ages. A single record per CDR3 protein comes from TCRdb applying MiXCR to the 5' RACE reads. Of 1 million or so distinct CDR3 sequences in the sample, 20% to 25% are singletons; the top ten hold approximately 0.71%. The same specimen was also included in a second study, on T cells of mothers and their children.

Material for sequencing was blood. The receptors stem from a girl aged 2 to 9 in good health. The CDR3 runs from the conserved cysteine through the conserved F or W. Fields, in order: clone size, J gene, D gene, V gene, CDR3 protein, CDR3 DNA. The D gene is left open where the match is weak. Rows may omit the clone size; those that give it use once, few, many or a size class.

>.|TRBJ1-2|TRBD1|TRBV3-1
CASSQDRGRGRSSSGYTF
TGTGCCAGCAGCCAAGATCGTGGCAGGGGGCGATCTAGTTCGGGCTACACCTTC
>.|TRBJ1-4|.|TRBV10-2
CASSEMGEKLFF
TGCGCCAGCAGTGAGATGGGTGAAAAACTGTTTTTT
>.|TRBJ2-7|.|TRBV7-9
CASSPRDLGYEQYF
TGTGCCAGCAGCCCCCGGGACTTGGGCTACGAGCAGTACTTC
>few|TRBJ2-2|TRBD1|TRBV6-5
CASSYSQGAAGELFF
TGTGCCAGCAGTTACTCACAGGGGGCGGCCGGGGAGCTGTTTTTT
>.|TRBJ1-4|.|TRBV7-2
CASSLDEGVAREKLFF
TGTGCCAGCAGCTTGGATGAGGGGGTCGCGAGGGAAAAACTGTTTTTT
>.|TRBJ2-4|.|TRBV6-5
CASSPTDSQYIQYF
TGTGCCAGCAGTCCGACAGACAGTCAATACATTCAGTACTTC
>.|TRBJ2-7|.|TRBV20-1
CSARVLTIWGYEQYF
TGCAGTGCTAGAGTTCTAACGATATGGGGGTACGAGCAGTACTTC
>.|TRBJ2-3|.|TRBV11-2
CASSLVPGPSTDTQYF
TGTGCCAGCAGCTTAGTCCCAGGGCCGAGCACAGATACGCAGTATTTT
>.|TRBJ2-3|TRBD2|TRBV14
CASSQQALTSGSKDTQYF
TGTGCCAGCAGCCAACAAGCCCTTACAAGCGGGAGTAAAGATACGCAGTATTTT
>.|TRBJ2-7|TRBD1|TRBV20-1
CSARERGLSYEQYF
TGCAGTGCTAGAGAGAGGGGGCTGTCCTACGAGCAGTACTTC
>.|TRBJ2-3|.|TRBV2
CASGVGAASTDTQYF
TGTGCCAGCGGGGTCGGAGCGGCTAGCACAGATACGCAGTATTTT
>.|TRBJ2-5|.|TRBV29-1
CSVNNEETQYF
TGCAGCGTTAATAATGAAGAGACCCAGTACTTC
>many|TRBJ2-3|.|TRBV27
CASSLGNPNTQYF
TGTGCCAGCAGTTTAGGGAACCCGAATACGCAGTATTTT
>.|TRBJ2-3|.|TRBV6-1
CASSEMASTDTQYF
TGTGCCAGCAGTGAAATGGCAAGCACAGATACGCAGTATTTT
>few|TRBJ2-3|.|TRBV9
CASSALGDLGTDTQYF
TGCGCCAGCAGCGCTTTAGGGGATTTAGGAACAGATACGCAGTATTTT
>.|TRBJ2-1|TRBD1|TRBV6-1
CASSVQGANEQFF
TGTGCCAGCAGTGTACAGGGGGCAAATGAGCAGTTCTTC
>few|TRBJ2-5|TRBD1|TRBV2
CASRVGRSSGQGSETQYF
TGTGCCAGCAGAGTGGGCAGGTCCTCCGGACAGGGGTCGGAGACCCAGTACTTC
>.|TRBJ2-7|TRBD1|TRBV6-1
CASSGTRQGSYEQYF
TGTGCCAGCAGTGGAACCCGACAGGGCTCCTACGAGCAGTACTTC
>.|TRBJ2-7|.|TRBV7-2
CASSPGPGRLVGKQYF
TGTGCCAGCAGCCCTGGACCGGGACGGCTCGTCGGGAAGCAGTACTTC
>few|TRBJ2-1|TRBD2|TRBV6-5
CASKTSGGANEQFF
TGTGCCAGCAAAACTAGCGGGGGGGCCAATGAGCAGTTCTTC
>.|TRBJ2-1|TRBD2|TRBV7-9
CASVLPSGGIYNEQFF
TGTGCCAGTGTACTTCCGAGCGGGGGGATCTACAATGAGCAGTTCTTC
>few|TRBJ2-1|.|TRBV10-1
CASYLNSEGPF
TGCGCCAGCTACTTAAACTCCGAGGGGCCCTTC
>.|TRBJ2-5|TRBD2|TRBV12-3/TRBV12-4
CASSPGGGLARIQGTQYF
TGTGCCAGCAGCCCTGGCGGGGGACTAGCGAGGATCCAAGGGACCCAGTACTTC
>few|TRBJ2-7|.|TRBV12-3/TRBV12-4
CASSLFGPSSYEQYF
TGTGCCAGCAGTCTATTCGGCCCAAGCTCCTACGAGCAGTACTTC
>few|TRBJ2-2|.|TRBV4-3
CASSHVIGELFF
TGCGCCAGCAGCCATGTAATTGGGGAGCTGTTTTTT
>.|TRBJ1-4|.|TRBV7-8
CASSPQVPHEKLFF
TGTGCCAGCAGCCCACAGGTTCCTCATGAAAAACTGTTTTTT
>few|TRBJ1-1|.|TRBV29-1
CSAVGTEAFF
TGCAGCGCCGTGGGGACTGAAGCTTTCTTT
>.|TRBJ2-5|.|TRBV20-1
CSAEGQKDPLFGETQYF
TGCAGTGCTGAAGGGCAGAAGGACCCCCTTTTTGGAGAGACCCAGTACTTC
>few|TRBJ2-5|.|TRBV29-1
CSVEGPEGVETQYF
TGCAGCGTTGAGGGGCCGGAAGGGGTCGAGACCCAGTACTTC
>.|TRBJ2-3|.|TRBV27
CASVDSTDTQYF
TGTGCCAGCGTAGACAGCACCGATACGCAGTATTTT
>few|TRBJ2-2|TRBD1|TRBV6-4
CASSDVWDRGSGELFF
TGTGCCAGCAGTGACGTTTGGGACAGGGGAAGCGGGGAGCTGTTTTTT
>.|TRBJ2-7|TRBD2|TRBV20-1
CSAREGGISGGRYEQYF
TGCAGTGCTAGAGAGGGGGGAATTAGCGGGGGAAGATACGAGCAGTACTTC
>few|TRBJ2-2|.|TRBV3-1
CASSPPGVTGELFF
TGTGCCAGCAGCCCTCCCGGGGTAACCGGGGAGCTGTTTTTT
>.|TRBJ1-1|TRBD1|TRBV5-4
CASSAGGSKAFF
TGTGCCAGCAGCGCAGGGGGCTCAAAAGCTTTCTTT
>.|TRBJ2-2|TRBD2|TRBV19
CASTGTSFHGELFF
TGTGCCAGTACTGGGACTAGCTTTCACGGGGAGCTGTTTTTT
>few|TRBJ1-1|.|TRBV6-5
CASSPVGGTEAFF
TGTGCCAGCAGCCCGGTCGGGGGCACTGAAGCTTTCTTT
>many|TRBJ2-5|TRBD2|TRBV5-1
CASRSGGETQYF
TGCGCCTCCCGCTCGGGGGGAGAGACCCAGTACTTC
>few|TRBJ1-2|.|TRBV29-1
CSVDQGPYGYTF
TGCAGCGTTGACCAGGGGCCCTATGGCTACACCTTC
>few|TRBJ2-7|.|TRBV7-2
CASSFGTRVHEQYF
TGTGCCAGCAGCTTTGGGACTCGAGTACACGAGCAGTACTTC
>few|TRBJ2-3|.|TRBV25-1
CASSDGRARYQPQYF
TGTGCCAGCAGTGATGGAAGGGCCCGATATCAGCCCCAGTATTTT
>.|TRBJ2-1|.|TRBV14
CASSRFGGYNEQFF
TGTGCCAGCAGCCGTTTCGGGGGATACAATGAGCAGTTCTTC
>.|TRBJ1-5|.|TRBV4-1
CASSQEPGVLYQPQHF
TGCGCCAGCAGCCAAGAACCCGGGGTCCTCTATCAGCCCCAGCATTTT
>.|TRBJ1-1|TRBD1|TRBV7-9
CASEPGQGITEAFF
TGTGCCAGCGAACCGGGACAGGGTATCACTGAAGCTTTCTTT
>.|TRBJ1-1|.|TRBV9
CASSVSVNTEAFF
TGTGCCAGCAGCGTCAGTGTTAACACTGAAGCTTTCTTT
>.|TRBJ2-1|TRBD2|TRBV7-8
CASSLNPGLVYNEQFF
TGTGCCAGCAGTTTAAACCCCGGACTAGTCTACAATGAGCAGTTCTTC
>many|TRBJ1-2|.|TRBV28
CASITTGTSYGYTF
TGTGCCAGCATCACGACAGGAACTTCCTATGGCTACACCTTC
>.|TRBJ2-1|TRBD2|TRBV9
CAGSVDGRDNEQFF
TGTGCCGGCAGCGTAGACGGGAGGGATAATGAGCAGTTCTTC
>few|TRBJ2-4|.|TRBV7-3
CASSWTAKNIQYF
TGTGCCAGCAGCTGGACAGCCAAAAACATTCAGTACTTC